This T cell receptor (beta chain) was found in a study of OX40 agonist ivuxolimab in advanced cancers. The assay was immunoSEQ multiplex PCR, and TCRdb's table has in-frame clones only and misses some. The data hold almost 85,000 clones, with 75% to 90% observed a single time. Source: CD4+ or CD8+ T cells sorted from blood, taken in a trial of the OX40 agonist ivuxolimab. This clonotype was obtained from an adult with an advanced solid tumor such as melanoma, head and neck, liver or kidney cancer.

The CDR3 DNA follows: TGTGCCAGCAGCTTCTGGGGAGATTACAATGAGCAGTTCTTC. Its translation is CASSFWGDYNEQFF. The chain joins TRBV7-2 to TRBJ2-1; D is perhaps TRBD2 (5 bases). The germline CDR1 and CDR2 sequences are SGHTA and FQGNSA. This CDR3 is built from 14 residues. With 3 bases removed from V and 4 bases from J, the gap between germline ends came to 10 bases.